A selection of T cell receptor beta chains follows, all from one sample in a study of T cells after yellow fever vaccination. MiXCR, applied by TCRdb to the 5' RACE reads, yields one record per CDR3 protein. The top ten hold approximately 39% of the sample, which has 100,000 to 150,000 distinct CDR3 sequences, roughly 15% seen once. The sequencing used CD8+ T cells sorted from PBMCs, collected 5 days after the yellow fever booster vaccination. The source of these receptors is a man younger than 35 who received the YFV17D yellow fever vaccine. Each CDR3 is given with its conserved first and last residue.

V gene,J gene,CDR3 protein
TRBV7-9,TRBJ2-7,CASTQRGGNYEQYF
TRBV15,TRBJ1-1,CATQSTGNTEAFF
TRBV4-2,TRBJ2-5,CASSQEGWDAAGTQYF
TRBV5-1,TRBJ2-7,CASSLAGTGGGSYEQYF
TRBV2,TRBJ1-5,CASSLTTGIRQPQHF
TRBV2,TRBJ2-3,CASRATSDSTDTQYF
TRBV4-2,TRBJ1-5,CASSQEKLNQPQHF
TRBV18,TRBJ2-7,CASSPGGGTYEQYF
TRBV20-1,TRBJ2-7,CSALTDGSSYEQYF
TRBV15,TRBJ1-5,CATSRDRGANQPQHF
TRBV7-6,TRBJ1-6,CASSADSSYNSPLHF
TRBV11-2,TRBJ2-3,CASSLQPYQLRDRESTDTQYF
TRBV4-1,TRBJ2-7,CASSQGQGSYEQYF
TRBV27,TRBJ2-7,CASSAGGNYEQYF